These 17 T cell receptor beta chains came from one sample sequenced in a study of response to subunit inactivated influenza vaccine (dated by TCRdb to between 2017 and 2018). Libraries were prepared through RT-PCR. TCRdb shows the sequencer as Illumina HiSeq 2500. The public reads were reprocessed in TCRdb via fastp at Q25 and MiXCR, keeping in-frame beta chains. Rows matching on CDR3 protein sequence are summarized as one entry with the most common DNA and genes. This sample comprises hundreds of thousands of distinct CDR3 sequences, roughly 14% of them detected only once. Of the sample, 6% to 8% falls within the top ten clones. The input for sequencing was PBMCs from blood, taken about 14 days before vaccination. Receptor source: a man aged 50 to 60 who received an inactivated influenza vaccine. Donor details come from another sample of the same person, matched by shared clones.

This clonotype was picked up a small number of times. This CDR3 is CAISVLDRPGQIPSGANVLTF. CDR3 nucleotides: TGTGCCATCAGTGTTCTGGACCGTCCTGGACAGATACCCTCTGGGGCCAACGTCCTGACTTTC. The chain combines TRBV10-3 with TRBJ2-6, with a tentative D call TRBD1 (6 bases). Trimming took off 4 bases at V and 0 bases at J, with 25 bases between the two ends. Germline CDR1 ENHRY, CDR2 SYGVKD. The CDR3 has 21 residues.

This clonotype was seen a handful of times. The rearrangement uses TRBV30 and TRBJ1-1; TRBD1 aligns across 7 bases. Unmatched junction bases numbered 3, after V lost 1 base and J lost 4 bases. Looked up from germline, CDR1 is GTSNPN and CDR2 is SVGIG (reference sequence). The CDR3 has 13 residues. Here the CDR3 DNA reads TGTGCCTGGAGTGCAGGGACAGCCACTGAAGCTTTCTTT. This encodes CAWSAGTATEAFF.

This clonotype appeared a few times. The rearrangement links TRBV2 to TRBJ1-1; 7 bases are shared with TRBD1. The CDR3 has 13 residues. The junction had 7 bases not matched to a gene; V was cut back by 1 base and J by 11 bases. The germline gives CDR1 SNHLY, CDR2 FYNNEI. DNA of the CDR3: TGTGCCAGCAGTGAAGGGGCACAGGGGACGGCTTTCTTT. Amino acid sequence: CASSEGAQGTAFF.

V usage is TRBV7-2 and J usage is TRBJ2-7; TRBD1 matches 7 bases. Germline V lookup: CDR1 SGHTA, CDR2 FQGNSA. V was clipped by 2 bases and J by 6 bases; unmatched bases: 4. CDR3 length: 13 residues. The CDR3 sequence: CASSLPDRAEQYF. For the CDR3, the DNA is TGTGCCAGCAGCTTACCAGACAGGGCCGAGCAGTACTTC.

The chain carries TRBV7-9 and TRBJ2-3; 9 nucleotides align to TRBD2. Germline values: CDR1 SEHNR, CDR2 FQNEAQ (reference sequence). The CDR3 is 17 residues long. Trimming cost V 4 bases and J 0 bases; bases outside gene matches: 8. Written as DNA, the CDR3 is TGTGCCAGCAGCTCTTTGCTACTAGCGGGTAGCACAGATACGCAGTATTTT. Amino acids: CASSSLLLAGSTDTQYF.

This chain links TRBV12-3 or TRBV12-4 with TRBJ1-4; 9 bases line up with TRBD1. Unmatched junction bases numbered 5, after V lost 7 bases and J lost 5 bases. The CDR3 extends over 14 amino acids. The CDR3 nucleotides are TGTGCCAGCACCCCGACAGGGGGGAATGAAAAACTGTTTTTT. This translates into CASTPTGGNEKLFF.

This chain joins TRBV18 and TRBJ1-1; 8 bases map to TRBD1. CDR1 and CDR2 from the germline V gene are KGHSH and LQKENI. The V and J ends lost 6 bases and 1 base, in that order; junction bases with no gene match: 16. The CDR3 is 18 amino acids. This CDR3 reads CASSRLPRPGQENTEAFF. The DNA of the CDR3 is TGTGCCAGCTCGCGCCTCCCCCGACCGGGACAGGAGAACACTGAAGCTTTCTTT.

In this sample, this clonotype turned up many times. V and J are TRBV25-1 and TRBJ2-7; unclear D gene. This CDR3 is built from 16 residues. Germline values: CDR1 MGHDK, CDR2 SYGVNS. Trimming stripped 1 base from V and 2 bases from J, with 15 bases between. CDR3 amino acids: CASSESLSKPPYEQYF. The CDR3 nucleotides read TGTGCCAGCAGTGAATCCCTCAGTAAACCTCCCTACGAGCAGTACTTC.

The chain employs TRBV20-1 and TRBJ2-7; no firm D call. The CDR3 loop spans 14 amino acids. V shed 0 bases and J shed 4 bases, with 13 bases lying between them. Germline-derived CDR1 and CDR2 are DFQATT and SNEGSKA (reference sequence). The DNA for the CDR3 is TGCAGTGCTAGAGATCTGTTAGTTTCGTACGAGCAGTACTTC. As protein: CSARDLLVSYEQYF.

In this sample, this clonotype turned up a few times. The J gene is TRBJ2-5, the V gene TRBV11-2; D not resolved. Germline-derived CDR1 and CDR2 are SGHAT and FQNNGV. CDR3 length: 12 residues. The V end lost 5 bases, the J end lost 5 bases, and 9 bases lay between the germline ends. The CDR3 DNA reads as TGTGCCAGCAGCGCGACCCGTGAGACCCAGTACTTC. It encodes CASSATRETQYF.

The V call is TRBV12-3 or TRBV12-4, the J call TRBJ1-1; 8 nucleotides align to TRBD1. This CDR3 region has 15 residues. V gave up 5 bases and J gave up 1 base; unmatched junction bases: 6. The DNA for the CDR3 is TGTGCCAGCAGTAAACGGACAGGGTCGAACACTGAAGCTTTCTTT. It yields the protein CASSKRTGSNTEAFF.

The sample holds a few counts of this clonotype. V is TRBV7-2 and J is TRBJ1-2; the D gene is possibly TRBD1 (5 bases). The CDR3 loop spans 15 amino acids. The germline V gene encodes CDR1 SGHTA and CDR2 FQGNSA. V gave up 0 bases and J gave up 4 bases, with 12 bases separating them. CDR3 residues: CASSLAGTALYGYTF. CDR3 nucleotides: TGTGCCAGCAGCTTAGCGGGGACGGCTCTCTATGGCTACACCTTC.

This clonotype was observed many times. The rearrangement links TRBV9 to TRBJ2-1, with unresolved D. Deletions cut 0 bases from V and 9 bases from J, with 4 bases between. The CDR3 runs 11 residues. The germline V gene encodes CDR1 SGDLS and CDR2 YYNGEE. CDR3 DNA sequence: TGTGCCAGCAGCGTAGGTGGTGAGCAGTTCTTC. Its protein is CASSVGGEQFF.

The V call is TRBV20-1, the J call TRBJ2-5, with 10 positions matching TRBD2. V gave up 0 bases and J gave up 0 bases; unmatched junction bases: 7. The CDR3 has 17 residues. CDR1 is DFQATT and CDR2 is SNEGSKA in the germline V gene (reference sequence). The CDR3 DNA reads TGCAGTGCTAGAGATTGGTCTAGCGGGGGAAACCAAGAGACCCAGTACTTC. The encoded protein is CSARDWSSGGNQETQYF.

This clonotype was seen a few times. The rearrangement links TRBV9 to TRBJ2-3, with 13 nucleotides matching TRBD2. V trimming: 4 bases; J trimming: 3 bases; junction bases outside the gene matches: 11. The CDR3 is 18 amino acids. CDR1 and CDR2 (germline): SGDLS, YYNGEE. The CDR3 DNA follows: TGTGCCAGCAGCCTCCGGACTAGCGGGGGCCAAGAGACAGATACGCAGTATTTT. As protein: CASSLRTSGGQETDTQYF.

The CDR3 region is CASSPDRAYVISEQYF. CDR3 nucleotide sequence: TGTGCCAGCAGCCCAGACAGGGCCTACGTTATATCCGAGCAGTACTTC. This chain uses TRBV5-6 with TRBJ2-7, with 7 nucleotides matching TRBD1. This CDR3 is built from 16 residues. Germline V lookup: CDR1 SGHDT, CDR2 YYEEEE. V dropped 4 bases and J dropped 6; count of bases not matched to a gene: 16.

With regard to this clonotype: The missing conserved phenylalanine or tryptophan at the end of this CDR3 makes a read error likely. The V call is TRBV6-2 or TRBV6-3, the J call TRBJ2-3; unclear D gene. Trimming shortened V by 7 bases and J by 5 bases, and 16 bases separated the two germline ends. The germline V gene has CDR1 MNHEY and CDR2 SVGEGT. The length of the CDR3 is 14 residues. The chain's CDR3 is CASIDAGLRDTQYI. Written as DNA, the CDR3 is TGTGCCAGCATCGACGCCGGCCTAAGAGATACGCAGTATATT.